These 30 T cell receptor beta chains were sequenced from one sample in a study of T cells after yellow fever vaccination. MiXCR, run by TCRdb on the 5' RACE reads, gives a single entry per CDR3 protein. The sample yields 250,000 or so distinct CDR3 sequences, over 3% seen once. Specimen: PBMCs, collected 15 days after the yellow fever booster vaccination. The source of these receptors is a man younger than 35 who received the YFV17D yellow fever vaccine.

This clonotype was recorded many times. The chain employs TRBV28 and TRBJ2-3, with TRBD2 as a possible D gene (6 bases). Germline CDR1 and CDR2: MDHEN and SYDVKM. The CDR3 consists of 16 residues. The V gene lost 5 bases and the J gene lost 0 bases, with 15 bases spanning the gap. The CDR3 coding sequence is TGTGCCAGCAGTCCCGGTTGGGGGACTAGCACAGATACGCAGTATTTT. Protein product: CASSPGWGTSTDTQYF.

This clonotype was seen repeatedly, ten times or more. This chain connects TRBV12-3 or TRBV12-4 to TRBJ2-3; D gene uncertain. There are 12 residues in the CDR3. Trimming cost V 3 bases and J 10 bases, with 11 bases left between them. The CDR3 region has the DNA TGTGCCAGCAGTTTGCTGGGGTCGGCGCAGTATTTT. This gives the protein CASSLLGSAQYF.

This clonotype was counted at least ten times. The CDR3 coding sequence is TGCGCCAGCAGCCTGACAGGGGGCGGCACCGGGGAGCTGTTTTTT. The encoded protein is CASSLTGGGTGELFF. J is TRBJ2-2 and V is TRBV5-1; 10 nucleotides agree with TRBD1. Germline CDR1 reads SGHRS; CDR2 reads YFSETQ. The CDR3 loop spans 15 amino acids. Trimming cost V 4 bases and J 4 bases; bases outside gene matches: 4.

This clonotype was recorded at least ten times. The chain recombines TRBV7-2 with TRBJ1-2; D may be TRBD1 (6 bases). CDR1 SGHTA and CDR2 FQGNSA come from the germline V gene. The CDR3 loop spans 15 amino acids. V was shortened by 4 bases and J by 9 bases, with 21 bases between the two germline ends. The chain's CDR3 is CASSSTGAPSQSYTF. For the CDR3, the DNA is TGTGCCAGCAGCTCGACAGGAGCCCCCTCCCAGAGCTACACCTTC.

There are many counts of this clonotype. The CDR3 spells CATSDRNRGEAFF. CDR3 bases: TGTGCCACCAGTGACCGTAACAGGGGAGAAGCTTTCTTT. J is TRBJ1-1 and V is TRBV24-1; 7 nucleotides align to TRBD1. The CDR3 has 13 residues. From germline, CDR1 is KGHDR and CDR2 SFDVKD. V shed 4 bases, J shed 8 bases, and the junction held 6 bases outside the gene matches.

This clonotype was recorded at least ten times. The gene calls are TRBV5-1 and TRBJ2-3; D is undetermined. The germline V gene has CDR1 SGHRS and CDR2 YFSETQ. CDR3 length: 14 amino acids. Trimming took off 1 base at V and 6 bases at J, with 12 bases between the two ends. The DNA for the CDR3 is TGCGCCAGCAGCTTGCCGGGTCCATTGGATACGCAGTATTTT. It specifies CASSLPGPLDTQYF.

This clonotype was seen many times. The chain couples TRBV7-7 to TRBJ2-7, with D unclear. From germline, CDR1 is SSHAT and CDR2 FNYEAQ (reference sequence). The CDR3 extends over 12 amino acids. In DNA, the CDR3 is TGTGCTAGCAGCTGCCAACCCTGCGAGCAGTACGTC. Translation gives CASSCQPCEQYV.

This clonotype was picked up many times. The V call is TRBV7-8, the J call TRBJ2-2, with 10 positions matching TRBD2. With V trimmed by 2 bases and J by 5 bases, 2 bases remained unmatched. CDR1 SGHVS and CDR2 FQNEAQ come from the germline V gene. This CDR3 comprises 15 residues. CDR3 coding DNA: TGTGCCAGCAGCTTACCTAGCGGGGGTACCGGGGAGCTGTTTTTT. Encoded protein: CASSLPSGGTGELFF.

This clonotype occurred many times. This chain uses TRBV7-2 with TRBJ2-2, with D tentatively TRBD1 or TRBD2 (7 bases each). V shed 3 bases and J shed 7 bases, with 15 bases lying between them. CDR3 length: 15 residues. Germline CDR1 reads SGHTA; CDR2 reads FQGNSA. CDR3 nucleotide sequence: TGTGCCAGCAGCTTTCCGGCAGGGGGGGTCGGGGAGCTGTTTTTT. Protein: CASSFPAGGVGELFF.

At least ten counts were recorded for this clonotype. The chain combines TRBV7-9 with TRBJ2-1; TRBD2 might be the D (5 bases). CDR3 length equals 15 residues. The ends were cut back, 1 base at V and 3 bases at J, with 10 bases in the middle. Germline V gene lookup returns CDR1 SEHNR and CDR2 FQNEAQ (reference sequence). CDR3 amino acids: CASSLVLADYNEQFF. The DNA for the CDR3 is TGTGCCAGCAGCTTAGTTCTAGCTGACTACAATGAGCAGTTCTTC.

This clonotype was found many times. This sequence joins TRBV5-1 and TRBJ2-3; the D gene is possibly TRBD1 (5 bases). The germline V and J ends were trimmed by 1 base and 2 bases, with 11 bases remaining between them. CDR3 length equals 15 residues. Germline loops: CDR1 SGHRS, CDR2 YFSETQ. The CDR3 DNA reads TGCGCCAGCAGCTTGTTGGCCAGGGCCACAGATACGCAGTATTTT. This sequence encodes CASSLLARATDTQYF.

This clonotype was observed a handful of times. The rearrangement uses TRBV7-6 and TRBJ2-1; 9 bases match TRBD1. Germline V gene sequence: CDR1 SGHVS, CDR2 FNYEAQ. Trimming took 4 bases from V and 7 from J; bases not matched to a gene: 8. The CDR3 consists of 15 residues. This CDR3 is CASSSPRGQGNEQFF. CDR3 DNA: TGTGCCAGCAGCTCACCTCGGGGACAGGGAAATGAGCAGTTCTTC.

This clonotype was observed many times. CDR3 sequence reads: CASSEGVGWGQETQYF. The CDR3 DNA is TGTGCCAGCAGTGAAGGGGTAGGGTGGGGACAAGAGACCCAGTACTTC. The chain carries TRBV25-1 and TRBJ2-5; no firm D call. This CDR3 has 16 amino acids. V was pared by 2 bases and J by 2 bases, with 15 bases between. CDR1 and CDR2 (germline): MGHDK, SYGVNS.

This clonotype was recorded at least ten times. V and J are TRBV4-3 and TRBJ2-5, with TRBD2 matching 14 bases. The CDR3 is made up of 17 amino acids. Germline loops: CDR1 LGHNA, CDR2 YSLEER. V gave up 3 bases and J gave up 3 bases; unmatched junction bases: 6. CDR3 residues: CASSHTRTSGGKETQYF. DNA of the CDR3: TGCGCCAGCAGCCACACCCGGACTAGCGGGGGGAAAGAGACCCAGTACTTC.

There are many counts of this clonotype. The V and J genes are TRBV5-1 and TRBJ2-7; 11 positions match TRBD2. J was trimmed by 2 bases and V by 4 bases; bases with no gene match: 8. The CDR3 is 16 residues long. Germline V gene lookup returns CDR1 SGHRS and CDR2 YFSETQ. The CDR3 sequence: CASSIYSGGDTYEQYF. CDR3 sequence (DNA): TGCGCCAGCAGCATTTATAGCGGGGGGGATACCTACGAGCAGTACTTC.

This clonotype came up many times. The chain uses TRBV7-2 and TRBJ1-3; a possible D gene is TRBD1 (5 bases). This CDR3 comprises 15 residues. Between the trimmed V and J ends, which lost 4 bases and 0 bases, there was a span of 10 bases. Germline lookup yields CDR1 SGHTA and CDR2 FQGNSA. CDR3 sequence reads: CASSSPTVSGNTIYF. For the CDR3, the DNA is TGTGCCAGCAGCTCACCGACAGTCTCTGGAAACACCATATATTTT.

This clonotype has a handful of counts. The rearrangement joins TRBV5-1 to TRBJ1-1; TRBD1 matches at 9 bases. CDR3 size: 16 residues. CDR1 is SGHRS, CDR2 YFSETQ, per germline. With 4 bases clipped from V and 5 bases from J, the junction kept 12 bases outside the gene matches. The CDR3 nucleotides read TGCGCCAGCAGCGTGGGACAGGGTGATTTACAGACTGAAGCTTTCTTT. As protein: CASSVGQGDLQTEAFF.

CDR3 sequence (DNA): TGCAGTGCTAAGGTCTGGCGGGGGGACACAGATACGCAGTATTTT. Translation gives CSAKVWRGDTDTQYF. The rearrangement links TRBV20-1 to TRBJ2-3; 8 bases are shared with TRBD2. This CDR3 comprises 15 residues. The germline gives CDR1 DFQATT, CDR2 SNEGSKA (reference sequence). After removal of 4 bases from V and 2 bases from J, the junction contained 8 bases not matched to a gene.

This clonotype was counted many times. This CDR3 reads CASSWTSGTYNEQFF. The CDR3 coding sequence is TGTGCCAGCAGTTGGACTAGCGGGACCTACAATGAGCAGTTCTTC. The chain recombines TRBV6-5 with TRBJ2-1; TRBD2 agrees at 12 bases. This CDR3 is built from 15 residues. The germline V gene has CDR1 MNHEY and CDR2 SVGAGI. J was trimmed by 2 bases and V by 4 bases; bases with no gene match: 0.

This clonotype occurred many times. This chain links TRBV20-1 with TRBJ2-7, with D possibly matching TRBD2 (5 bases). V lost 3 bases to trimming and J lost 6 bases, with 12 bases between them. This CDR3 is 12 amino acids long. CDR1 is DFQATT, CDR2 SNEGSKA, per germline (reference sequence). CDR3 in DNA: TGCAGTGCTAGGGGAGACATCACCGAGCAGTACTTC. This translates into CSARGDITEQYF.

This clonotype was detected many times. The chain combines TRBV7-9 with TRBJ2-5, with TRBD2 as a possible D gene (6 bases). The germline V gene encodes CDR1 SEHNR and CDR2 FQNEAQ (reference sequence). Trimming cost V 3 bases and J 2 bases, with 10 bases left between them. This CDR3 contains 14 residues. CDR3 nucleotide sequence: TGTGCCAGCAGCTTCGGGAGCCTTCAAGAGACCCAGTACTTC. It specifies CASSFGSLQETQYF.

This clonotype appeared many times. The gene calls are TRBV4-3 and TRBJ2-1, with D tentatively TRBD2 (5 bases). The CDR3 is 13 residues long. In germline, CDR1 is LGHNA, CDR2 YSLEER. With 1 base removed from V and 15 bases from J, the gap between germline ends came to 16 bases. The CDR3 nucleotides are TGCGCCAGCAGCCAAGCGGGATTCCCCTCAAGGTTCTTC. Its protein is CASSQAGFPSRFF.

Ten or more counts support this clonotype. The chain links TRBV20-1 to TRBJ1-6; D call uncertain. V was clipped by 0 bases and J by 10 bases, with 13 bases between them. The germline CDR1 and CDR2 sequences are DFQATT and SNEGSKA (reference sequence). The CDR3 totals 14 residues. As DNA, the CDR3 is TGCAGTGCTAGAGATGGCAGGACGTTCTCACCCCTCCACTTT. This codes for CSARDGRTFSPLHF.

This clonotype was observed many times. The chain combines TRBV2 with TRBJ1-5, with D uncertain. CDR1 and CDR2 from the germline V gene are SNHLY and FYNNEI. CDR3 length: 14 amino acids. Trimming took off 6 bases at V and 0 bases at J, with 9 bases between the two ends. CDR3 coding DNA: TGTGCCAGCAGCCAGGAAAATAGCAATCAGCCCCAGCATTTT. This encodes CASSQENSNQPQHF. Full variable domain (remainder filled in from reference TRBV2 and TRBJ1-5): EPEVTQTPSHQVTQMGQEVILRCVPISNHLYFYWYRQILGQKVEFLVSFYNNEISEKSEIFDDQFSVERPDGSNFTLKIRSTKLEDSAMYFCASSQENSNQPQHFGDGTRLSIL.

This clonotype was seen repeatedly, ten times or more. This chain connects TRBV5-4 to TRBJ2-7; either TRBD1 or TRBD2 may fit D (6 bases each). The CDR3 is made up of 15 amino acids. The V gene lost 2 bases and the J gene lost 6 bases, with 18 bases spanning the gap. Germline CDR1 SGHNT, CDR2 YYREEE (reference sequence). CDR3 residues: CASSFGGGRPGEQYF. The DNA of the CDR3 is TGTGCCAGCAGCTTTGGAGGGGGGCGTCCTGGCGAGCAGTACTTC. The full variable domain, in which reference TRBV5-4 and TRBJ2-7 provide the parts outside the CDR3, is ETGVTQSPTHLIKTRGQQVTLRCSSQSGHNTVSWYQQALGQGPQFIFQYYREEENGRGNFPPRFSGLQFPNYSSELNVNALELDDSALYLCASSFGGGRPGEQYFGPGTRLTVT.

This clonotype was seen repeatedly, ten times or more. This chain connects TRBV5-1 to TRBJ1-1; tentatively, D is TRBD1 (6 bases). This CDR3 comprises 14 residues. Germline V gene lookup returns CDR1 SGHRS and CDR2 YFSETQ. The ends were cut back, 4 bases at V and 9 bases at J, with 19 bases in the middle. The CDR3 bases are TGCGCCAGCAGCCCGGGCGGGACACCCAATAAAGCTTTCTTT. Translation gives CASSPGGTPNKAFF.

As for this clonotype: Since a much larger clone is just one base distant, this may be a read error. The genes are TRBV6-1 and TRBJ2-2, with D perhaps TRBD1 (5 bases). V dropped 7 bases and J dropped 6 bases, with 12 bases sitting between them. The CDR3 totals 13 residues. CDR1 and CDR2 from the germline V gene are MNHNS and SASEGT. The CDR3 DNA reads as TGTGCCAGCATAGTTCAGGGTGCCGGGGAGCTGTTTTTT. Its translation: CASIVQGAGELFF.

This clonotype came up many times. The genes are TRBV4-3 and TRBJ2-3; a weak D match, TRBD2 (6 bases). The CDR3 has 15 residues. Germline V lookup: CDR1 LGHNA, CDR2 YSLEER. Trimming took off 5 bases at V and 1 base at J, with 13 bases between the two ends. Here the CDR3 reads CASSASGGGTDTQYF. CDR3 sequence (DNA): TGCGCCAGCAGCGCCTCGGGCGGGGGCACAGATACGCAGTATTTT.

This clonotype appeared many times. The rearrangement joins TRBV7-9 to TRBJ2-3; 8 bases agree with TRBD2. Germline CDR1 reads SEHNR; CDR2 reads FQNEAQ (reference sequence). This CDR3 region has 13 residues. V shed 3 bases and J 6 bases; nucleotides not matched to a gene: 2. DNA of the CDR3: TGTGCCAGCAGCTTCGGGGGGGCGGATACGCAGTATTTT. This translates into CASSFGGADTQYF. Variable domain in full (rest from reference TRBV7-9 and TRBJ2-3): DTGVSQNPRHKITKRGQNVTFRCDPISEHNRLYWYRQTLGQGPEFLTYFQNEAQLEKSRLLSDRFSAERPKGSFSTLEIQRTEQGDSAMYLCASSFGGADTQYFGPGTRLTVL.

In this sample, this clonotype turned up many times. This CDR3 reads CASSVVPGQATLGDTEAFF. The CDR3, as DNA: TGTGCCAGCAGTGTGGTCCCGGGACAGGCTACGCTTGGCGACACTGAAGCTTTCTTT. The chain recombines TRBV6-1 with TRBJ1-1, with 8 bases fitting TRBD1. This CDR3 is built from 19 residues. Germline V gene data show CDR1 as MNHNS and CDR2 as SASEGT. The junction had 19 bases not matched to a gene; V was cut back by 4 bases and J by 3 bases.